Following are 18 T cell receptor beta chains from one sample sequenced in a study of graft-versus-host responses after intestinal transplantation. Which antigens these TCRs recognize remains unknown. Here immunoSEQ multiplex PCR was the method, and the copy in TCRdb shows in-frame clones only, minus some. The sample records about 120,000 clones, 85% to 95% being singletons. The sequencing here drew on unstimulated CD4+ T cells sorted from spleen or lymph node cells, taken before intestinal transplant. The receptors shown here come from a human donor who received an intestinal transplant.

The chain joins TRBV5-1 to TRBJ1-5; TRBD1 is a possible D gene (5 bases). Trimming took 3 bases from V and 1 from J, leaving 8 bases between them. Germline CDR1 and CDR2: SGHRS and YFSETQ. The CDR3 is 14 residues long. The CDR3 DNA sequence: TGCGCCAGCAGCTATGGGGGAAGCAATCAGCCCCAGCATTTT. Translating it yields CASSYGGSNQPQHF. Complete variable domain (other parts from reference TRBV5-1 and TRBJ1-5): KAGVTQTPRYLIKTRGQQVTLSCSPISGHRSVSWYQQTPGQGLQFLFEYFSETQRNKGNFPGRFSGRQFSNSRSEMNVSTLELGDSALYLCASSYGGSNQPQHFGDGTRLSIL.

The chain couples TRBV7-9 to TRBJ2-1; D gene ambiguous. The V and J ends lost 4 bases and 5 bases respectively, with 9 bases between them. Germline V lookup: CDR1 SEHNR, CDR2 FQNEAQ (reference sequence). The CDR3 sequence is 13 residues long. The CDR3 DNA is TGTGCCAGCAGCTCCCGGATCGACAATGAGCAGTTCTTC. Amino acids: CASSSRIDNEQFF. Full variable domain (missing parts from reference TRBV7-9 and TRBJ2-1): DTGVSQNPRHKITKRGQNVTFRCDPISEHNRLYWYRQTLGQGPEFLTYFQNEAQLEKSRLLSDRFSAERPKGSFSTLEIQRTEQGDSAMYLCASSSRIDNEQFFGPGTRLTVL.

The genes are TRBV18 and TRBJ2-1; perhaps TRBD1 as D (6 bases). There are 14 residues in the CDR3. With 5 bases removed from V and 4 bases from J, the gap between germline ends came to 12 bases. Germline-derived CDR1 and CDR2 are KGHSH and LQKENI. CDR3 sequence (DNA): TGTGCCAGCTCATTACAGGGACAATACAATGAGCAGTTCTTC. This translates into CASSLQGQYNEQFF.

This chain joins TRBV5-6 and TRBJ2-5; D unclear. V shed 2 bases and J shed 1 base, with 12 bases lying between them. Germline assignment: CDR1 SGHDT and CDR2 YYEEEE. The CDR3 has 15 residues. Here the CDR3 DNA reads TGTGCCAGCAGCTTCCGGCAGTTGACCCAAGAGACCCAGTACTTC. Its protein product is CASSFRQLTQETQYF.

The CDR3 region is CASSYRQAYEQYF. The CDR3 DNA sequence: TGTGCCAGCAGTTACCGGCAGGCATACGAGCAGTACTTC. The rearrangement joins TRBV6-5 to TRBJ2-7; no clear D gene. Germline CDR1 MNHEY, CDR2 SVGAGI. The V end lost 2 bases, the J end lost 4 bases, and 9 bases lay between the germline ends. The CDR3 sequence is 13 residues long.

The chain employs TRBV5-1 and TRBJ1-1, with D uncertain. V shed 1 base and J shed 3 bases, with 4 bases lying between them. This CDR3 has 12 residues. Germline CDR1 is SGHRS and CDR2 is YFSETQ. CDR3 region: CASSLQDTEAFF. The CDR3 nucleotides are TGCGCCAGCAGCTTGCAGGACACTGAAGCTTTCTTT.

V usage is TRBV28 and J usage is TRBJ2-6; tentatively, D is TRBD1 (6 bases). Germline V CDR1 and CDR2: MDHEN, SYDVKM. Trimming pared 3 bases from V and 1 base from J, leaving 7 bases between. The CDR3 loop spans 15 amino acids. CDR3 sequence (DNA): TGTGCCAGCAGTTTTACAGGGTCTGGGGCCAACGTCCTGACTTTC. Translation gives CASSFTGSGANVLTF.

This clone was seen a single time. The DNA for the CDR3 is TGTGCCAGCAGTAGGCTAGCGGGAATCAATGAGCAGTTCTTC. It translates to CASSRLAGINEQFF. V gene TRBV7-3 combines with J gene TRBJ2-1; 9 bases match TRBD2. This CDR3 has 14 amino acids. CDR1 SGHTA and CDR2 FQGTGA come from the germline V gene. The V gene end was trimmed by 6 bases and the J gene end by 6 bases; junction bases not matched to a gene: 6.

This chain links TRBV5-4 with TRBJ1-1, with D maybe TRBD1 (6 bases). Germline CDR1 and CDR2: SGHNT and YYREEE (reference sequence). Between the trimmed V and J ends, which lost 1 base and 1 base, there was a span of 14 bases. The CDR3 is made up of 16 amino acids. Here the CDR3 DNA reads TGTGCCAGCAGCTTGCACCGGGGGGCGGGGAACACTGAAGCTTTCTTT. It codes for CASSLHRGAGNTEAFF.

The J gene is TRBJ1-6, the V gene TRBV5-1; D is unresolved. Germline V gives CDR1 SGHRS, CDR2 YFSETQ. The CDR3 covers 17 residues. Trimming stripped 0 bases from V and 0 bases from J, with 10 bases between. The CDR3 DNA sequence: TGCGCCAGCAGCTTGGCCAGGACGAGCTCCTATAATTCACCCCTCCACTTT. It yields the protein CASSLARTSSYNSPLHF.

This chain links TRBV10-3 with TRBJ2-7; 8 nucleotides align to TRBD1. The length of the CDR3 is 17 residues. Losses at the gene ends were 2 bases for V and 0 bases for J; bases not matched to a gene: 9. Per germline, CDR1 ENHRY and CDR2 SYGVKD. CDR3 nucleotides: TGTGCCATCAGTGAGCAGCCGGGACAGGTACTCTCCTACGAGCAGTACTTC. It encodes CAISEQPGQVLSYEQYF.

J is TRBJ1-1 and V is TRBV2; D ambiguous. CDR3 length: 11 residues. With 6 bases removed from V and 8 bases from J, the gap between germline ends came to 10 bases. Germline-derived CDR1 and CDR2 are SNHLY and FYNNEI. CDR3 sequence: CASRRSPEAFF. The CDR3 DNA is TGTGCCAGCAGAAGGAGTCCCGAAGCTTTCTTT. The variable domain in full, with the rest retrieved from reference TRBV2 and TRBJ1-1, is EPEVTQTPSHQVTQMGQEVILRCVPISNHLYFYWYRQILGQKVEFLVSFYNNEISEKSEIFDDQFSVERPDGSNFTLKIRSTKLEDSAMYFCASRRSPEAFFGQGTRLTVV.

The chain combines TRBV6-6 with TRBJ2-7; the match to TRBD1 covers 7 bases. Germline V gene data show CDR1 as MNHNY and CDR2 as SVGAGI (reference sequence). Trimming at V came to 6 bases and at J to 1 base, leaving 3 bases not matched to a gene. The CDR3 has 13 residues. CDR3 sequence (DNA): TGTGCCAGCAGCCGGACAGGTTCCTACGAGCAGTACTTC. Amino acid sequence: CASSRTGSYEQYF.

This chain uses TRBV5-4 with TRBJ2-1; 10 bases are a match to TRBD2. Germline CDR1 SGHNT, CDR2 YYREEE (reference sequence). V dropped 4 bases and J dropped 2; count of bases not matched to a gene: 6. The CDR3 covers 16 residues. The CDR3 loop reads CASSPPSGSTYNEQFF. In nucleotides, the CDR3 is TGTGCCAGCAGCCCTCCTAGCGGGAGTACCTACAATGAGCAGTTCTTC. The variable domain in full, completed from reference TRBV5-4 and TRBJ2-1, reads ETGVTQSPTHLIKTRGQQVTLRCSSQSGHNTVSWYQQALGQGPQFIFQYYREEENGRGNFPPRFSGLQFPNYSSELNVNALELDDSALYLCASSPPSGSTYNEQFFGPGTRLTVL.

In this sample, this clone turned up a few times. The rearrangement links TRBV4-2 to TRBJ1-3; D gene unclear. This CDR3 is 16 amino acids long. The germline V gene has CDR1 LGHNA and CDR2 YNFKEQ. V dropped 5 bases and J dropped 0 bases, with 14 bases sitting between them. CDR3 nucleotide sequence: TGTGCCAGCAGCGGAAGTGGGGAGTACTCTGGAAACACCATATATTTT. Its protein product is CASSGSGEYSGNTIYF.

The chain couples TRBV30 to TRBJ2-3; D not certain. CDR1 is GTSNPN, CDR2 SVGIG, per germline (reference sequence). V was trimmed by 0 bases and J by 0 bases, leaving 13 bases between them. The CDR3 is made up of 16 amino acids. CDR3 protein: CAWSVFGRRSTDTQYF. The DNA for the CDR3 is TGTGCCTGGAGTGTATTCGGGCGACGTAGCACAGATACGCAGTATTTT.

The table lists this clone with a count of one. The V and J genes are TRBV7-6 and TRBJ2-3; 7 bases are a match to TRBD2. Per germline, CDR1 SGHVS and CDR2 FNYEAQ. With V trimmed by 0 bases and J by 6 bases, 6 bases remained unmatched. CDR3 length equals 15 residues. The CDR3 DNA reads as TGTGCCAGCAGCTTAGCGGGAGGGCCGCCGGATACGCAGTATTTT. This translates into CASSLAGGPPDTQYF.

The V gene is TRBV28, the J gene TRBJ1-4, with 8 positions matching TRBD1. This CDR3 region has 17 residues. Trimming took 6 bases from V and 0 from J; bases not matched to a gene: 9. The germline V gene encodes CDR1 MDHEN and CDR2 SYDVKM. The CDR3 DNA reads TGTGCCAGCAGCTCTCCCGGACAGGGTGCAACTAATGAAAAACTGTTTTTT. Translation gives CASSSPGQGATNEKLFF.